Listed below are T cell receptor beta chains from one sample, sequenced in a study of blood T cells in healthy people across ages. MiXCR, applied by TCRdb to the 5' RACE reads, yields one record per CDR3 protein. The sample has about 1 million distinct CDR3 sequences, 45% seen once. Sequenced: blood. The receptor set was obtained from a woman aged 55-69 years in good health. Both conserved end residues are part of each CDR3. The D gene is left open where the match is weak. The size field is filled for only some rows; it gives once, few, many or a size class.

NA | TRBJ1-4 | TRBD1 | TRBV20-1 | TGCAGTGCAAAGGAACAGGGGGCGGCTAATGAAAGACTGTTTTTT | CSAKEQGAANERLFF
NA | TRBJ2-5 | NA | TRBV20-1 | TGCAGTGCTTTAAGTACAGGGTTTCGGGAGACCCAGTACTTC | CSALSTGFRETQYF
NA | TRBJ1-1 | NA | TRBV12-3/TRBV12-4 | TGTGCCAGCAGTTTCCTGGGGTTCCAAAACACTGAAGCTTTCTTT | CASSFLGFQNTEAFF
few | TRBJ2-1 | TRBD2 | TRBV27 | TGTGCCAGCAGTTCCCTAGCGGAAACCTACAATGAGCAGTTCTTC | CASSSLAETYNEQFF
NA | TRBJ1-1 | TRBD1 | TRBV5-1 | TGCGCCAGCACCATAGGACAGGGGGGCACTGAAGCTTTCTTT | CASTIGQGGTEAFF
NA | TRBJ2-1 | NA | TRBV20-1 | TGCAGTGCTAGAGATAGGGGGGCACCTAACAATGAGCAGTTCTTC | CSARDRGAPNNEQFF
once | TRBJ1-1 | TRBD1 | TRBV5-1 | TGCGCCAGCAGCCTGACAGGGGGTATGAACACTGAAGCTTTCTTT | CASSLTGGMNTEAFF
NA | TRBJ1-2 | NA | TRBV28 | TGTGCCAGCAAAAAAAGCGGCTACACCTTC | CASKKSGYTF
NA | TRBJ1-1 | TRBD1 | TRBV20-1 | TGCAGTGCCAGTTACAGGGGGCGAAGCGCTGAAGCTTTCTTT | CSASYRGRSAEAFF
NA | TRBJ1-2 | NA | TRBV3-1 | TGTGCCAGCAGCTCTCTCCACAGGCTCTATGGCTACACCTTC | CASSSLHRLYGYTF
NA | TRBJ1-1 | NA | TRBV6-5 | TGTGCCAGCAGTTACTCGACCGGGTTGAATGAAGCTTTCTTT | CASSYSTGLNEAFF
few | TRBJ1-1 | NA | TRBV29-1 | TGCAGCGTTGCTGACATTTTGAACACTGAAGCTTTCTTT | CSVADILNTEAFF
NA | TRBJ2-1 | NA | TRBV20-1 | TGCAGTGCTAGAGATCTAGGGGGTGGGAATGAGCAGTTCTTC | CSARDLGGGNEQFF
many | TRBJ2-4 | TRBD2 | TRBV29-1 | TGCAGCGTTGACGGGGGGGCCAAAAACATTCAGTACTTC | CSVDGGAKNIQYF
NA | TRBJ2-1 | NA | TRBV10-1 | TGCGCCAGCAGAGGCGATGGGTGGGATGAGCAGTTCTTC | CASRGDGWDEQFF